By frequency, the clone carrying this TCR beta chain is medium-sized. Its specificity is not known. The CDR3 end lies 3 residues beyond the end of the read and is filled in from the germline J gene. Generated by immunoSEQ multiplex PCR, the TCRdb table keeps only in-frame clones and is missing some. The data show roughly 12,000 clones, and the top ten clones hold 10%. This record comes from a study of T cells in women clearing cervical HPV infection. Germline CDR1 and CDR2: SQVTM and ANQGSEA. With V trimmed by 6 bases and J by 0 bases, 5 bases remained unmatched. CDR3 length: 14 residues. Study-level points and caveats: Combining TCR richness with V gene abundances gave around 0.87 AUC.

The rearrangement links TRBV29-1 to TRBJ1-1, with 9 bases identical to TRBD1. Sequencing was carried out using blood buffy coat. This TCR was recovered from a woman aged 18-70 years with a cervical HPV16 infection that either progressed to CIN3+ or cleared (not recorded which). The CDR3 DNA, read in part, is TGCAGCGTCGGACAGGGGATTTTGAACACTGAA. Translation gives CSVGQGILNTE. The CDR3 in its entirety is CSVGQGILNTEAFF.